The clone carrying this TCR beta chain was detected only once. The data stem from a study of technical replicates of blood from a few donors. In germline, CDR1 is MNHEY, CDR2 SVGAGI. V lost 10 bases to trimming and J lost 5 bases, with 17 bases between them. The CDR3 contains 13 residues. This table comes from immunoSEQ multiplex PCR, and its TCRdb copy is limited to in-frame clones, with some not included. The sample includes over 85,000 clones, around 94% of them seen just once. The sample consisted of T cells isolated from PBMCs. The sequence was obtained from a human donor in good health. The gene calls are TRBV6-5 and TRBJ1-2; perhaps TRBD1 as D (5 bases). Here the CDR3 DNA reads TGTGCCACCCTACCGGCGGGGGAGTATGGCTACACCTTC. Translated, it gives CATLPAGEYGYTF.